The 15 T cell receptor delta chains below all came from one sample that was sequenced in a study of gammadelta T cells in human blood. TCRdb redid clone calling on the RT-PCR reads using CATT. Of 350 to 450 delta-chain clones listed, around 15% are singletons. What was sequenced was non-Vgamma9Vdelta2 gamma-delta T cells from adult blood. All receptors come from a human donor.

By proportion, this clone is large. This same CDR3 is encoded by further DNA sequences in the sample. The J gene is TRDJ3, the V gene TRDV1, with TRDD3 matching over 11 bases. Germline assignment: CDR1 TSWWSYY and CDR2 QGS. V lost 6 bases to trimming and J lost 2 bases; unmatched junction nucleotides: 27. CDR3 length equals 25 residues. Here the CDR3 reads CALGIRPVSRTGGYWSTWDTRQMFF. CDR3 DNA: TGTGCTCTTGGAATCCGTCCAGTGTCCCGAACTGGGGGATATTGGTCCACCTGGGACACCCGACAGATGTTTTTC.

About this clone: One base separates it from a far larger clone, so it is likely a read error. This sequence joins TRDV1 and TRDJ1, with 12 bases identical to TRDD3. V shed 8 bases and J 4 bases; nucleotides not matched to a gene: 8. The CDR3 runs to 15 residues. From germline, CDR1 is TSWWSYY and CDR2 QGS. CDR3 sequence: CALRTGGYLGDKLIF. The CDR3 DNA is TGTGCTCTTCGTACTGGGGGATACTTGGGCGATAAACTCATCTTT.

This clone was counted only a few times. It is unclear where the CDR3 begins or ends on the DNA, so no DNA is shown, and the CDR3 is as TCRdb lists it. The J gene call is TRDJ1, but no V gene call exists; TRDD3 is the table's D call and was not checked against the DNA. The CDR3 sequence runs 22 residues, both termini included. The CDR3 here is CSGTYFCGTDTGGYAITDKLIF.

Points on this clone: TCRdb's protein for this DNA is that of a much larger clone and differs from the translation at residue 4, likely a read error; the protein shown is the DNA translation. The V gene lacks a call, and TRDJ1 is the J gene; the DNA was not compared with TRDD3, the D call given in the table. There are 21 residues in the CDR3. The DNA for the CDR3 is TGCGCTACAGACTGGGTTCCATCTCACACCCGCCGTATCTCGTACACCGATAAACTCATCTTT. Protein: CATDWVPSHTRRISYTDKLIF.

This clone rates as medium-sized. A far bigger clonotype differs at one base, so this is likely a read error. V and J are TRDV1 and TRDJ1, with TRDD3 matching over 11 bases. Per germline, CDR1 TSWWSYY and CDR2 QGS. There are 20 residues in the CDR3. CDR3 residues: CALGETAFLWGIHQTDKRIF. The CDR3 coding sequence is TGTGCTCTTGGGGAAACTGCCTTCCTCTGGGGGATACATCAAACCGATAAACGCATCTTT.

As for this clone: A far larger clone is a single base away, which makes a read error likely. The sample contains more than one DNA sequence encoding this CDR3. V gene TRDV1 combines with J gene TRDJ1; D unclear. Looked up from germline, CDR1 is TSWWSYY and CDR2 is QGS. CDR3 length equals 16 residues. The CDR3 sequence: CALGETRGWYTDKLIF. CDR3 in DNA: TGTGCTCTTGGGGAAACACGGGGCTGGTACACCGATAAACTCATTTTT.

In its sample, this clone was seen a few times. This chain connects TRDV2 to TRDJ1; TRDD3 agrees at 10 bases. CDR3 length equals 15 residues. J was trimmed by 3 bases and V by 4 bases; bases with no gene match: 7. Germline CDR1 reads GEAIGNYY; CDR2 reads EKD. The CDR3 DNA sequence: TGTGCCTGTGATCGCCTGGGGGATAGGTCCGATAAACTCATCTTT. Protein sequence: CACDRLGDRSDKLIF.

This clone occurred a few times. The chain joins TRDV1 to TRDJ1; D is perhaps TRDD2 (5 bases). Trimming removed 3 bases at V and 2 bases at J, with 22 bases between. Germline loops: CDR1 TSWWSYY, CDR2 QGS. CDR3 length equals 18 residues. CDR3 loop: CALGDTSRLATITDKLIF. In DNA, the CDR3 is TGTGCTCTTGGGGATACTTCCCGCCTGGCTACTATAACCGATAAACTCATCTTT.

This clone is judged large. A much larger clone differs by one base, so this may be a read error. This sample includes further DNA sequences coding for the same CDR3. This chain links TRDV1 with TRDJ1, with D uncertain. CDR1 and CDR2 from the germline V gene are TSWWSYY and QGS. This CDR3 is built from 16 residues. The CDR3 DNA is TGTGCTCTTGGGGAAACACGGGGCTGGTACACTGATAAACTCATCTTT. It translates to CALGETRGWYTDKLIF.

About this clone: It differs at one base from a far larger clone, so likely a read error. The gene calls are TRDV1 and TRDJ1; the D gene could be TRDD2 or TRDD3 (7 bases each). TCRdb is silent on the J gene; assignment here came from matching the DNA to germline. The V gene lost 0 bases and the J gene lost 4 bases, with 33 bases spanning the gap. The CDR3 spans 22 residues. CDR1 is TSWWSYY, CDR2 QGS, per germline. For the CDR3, the DNA is TGTGCTCTTGGGGAACTCGTTCCTACGTACGCTACTGGGGTATACGCGTGCGATAAACTCATCTTT. Its protein product is CALGELVPTYATGVYACDKLIF.

With regard to this clone: This may be a read error: a much more frequent sequence differs by one nucleotide. Within the sample, other DNA sequences also encode this same CDR3. The chain has TRDV1 and TRDJ1; 13 bases line up with TRDD3. The CDR3 has 24 amino acids. The V gene end was trimmed by 3 bases and the J gene end by 5 bases; junction bases not matched to a gene: 30. Germline CDR1 is TSWWSYY and CDR2 is QGS. CDR3 loop: CALGDELTRPSYWGIRDFTDKLIF. CDR3 nucleotides: TGTGCTCTTGGGGACGAACTGACTAGGCCTTCCTACTGGGGGATACGAGACTTTACTGATAAACTCATCTTT.

This clone was recorded a few times. A read error likely explains why the TCRdb protein, taken from a much larger clone, differs from this DNA's translation at residue 7; the protein shown is translated from the DNA. The chain has TRDV1 and TRDJ1; 13 bases fit TRDD3. Germline loops: CDR1 TSWWSYY, CDR2 QGS. V gave up 0 bases and J gave up 0 bases; unmatched junction bases: 31. This CDR3 is built from 27 residues. CDR3 bases: TGTGCTCTTGGGGAACTAGCGTGGGGAGGTCCTATGGGAAACTGGGGGATACGCCTTCCGTACACCGATAAACTCATCTTT. Translated, it gives CALGELAWGGPMGNWGIRLPYTDKLIF.

In its sample, this clone ranks as hyperexpanded. The sample has other DNA sequences that encode this CDR3 too. The chain joins TRDV1 to TRDJ1, with D possibly TRDD2 on 5 matching bases. Trimming removed 1 base at V and 0 bases at J, with 30 bases between. The CDR3 spans 22 residues. Germline V lookup: CDR1 TSWWSYY, CDR2 QGS. The CDR3 DNA sequence: TGTGCTCTTGGGGAACGGGCCCTTATTCCTCCGGCGGTGGGACTGTACACCGATAAACTCATCTTT. This sequence encodes CALGERALIPPAVGLYTDKLIF.

This clone was seen only a few times. TCRdb's protein for this DNA is that of a much larger clone and differs from the translation at residue 12, likely a read error; the protein shown is the DNA translation. V gene TRDV1 combines with J gene TRDJ1, with unresolved D. Germline V gene data show CDR1 as TSWWSYY and CDR2 as QGS. There are 16 residues in the CDR3. The CDR3 region has the DNA TGTGCTCTTGGGGAAACACGGGGCTGGTACACCGAAAAACTCATCTTT. Residues: CALGETRGWYTEKLIF.

About this clone: Only one base separates this from a far larger clonotype, so it likely reflects a read error. The chain links TRDV1 to TRDJ1; 10 nucleotides agree with TRDD3. The J gene, not given by TCRdb, was assigned here from a germline match of the nucleotide sequence. This CDR3 spans 22 amino acids. Germline CDR1 TSWWSYY, CDR2 QGS. The CDR3 bases are TGTGCTCTTGGGGAACCTCTTTCCCTACTGGGGGATCCGACGCCCTACACAGATAAACTCATCTTT. The encoded protein is CALGEPLSLLGDPTPYTDKLIF.